One sample yielded the 13 T cell receptor beta chains listed below, sequenced in a study of post-analysis software for immune sequencing data. The antigens of these receptors remain unknown. Whole-study results and caveats: Roughly 5 TRBV segments were significantly more frequent in patients than in controls. TRBV5-6, TRBV5-1 and TRBV20-1 were among these segments.

Unique molecular identifiers were carried by the TCR beta cDNA libraries. TCRdb used MiXCR to reprocess the PCR reads, holding one entry per CDR3 protein. The sample consists of roughly 800,000 distinct CDR3 sequences, roughly 50% of them appearing once. The specimen sequenced was blood. The receptors derive from a girl aged 10 to 17 with multiple sclerosis.

A word on this clonotype: The germline gene is not matched at one end of the junction; a read error may be the cause. The chain recombines TRBV25-1 with TRBJ2-3; 10 nucleotides match TRBD2. This CDR3 region has 20 residues. Germline V gene sequence: CDR1 MGHDK, CDR2 SYGVNS. For the CDR3, the DNA is TGTGCCAGCAGTCGCACGCCTCCCGGGGCTAGCGGGAGTAGGGCAGATGCGCAGTATTTT. Translated, it gives CASSRTPPGASGSRADAQYF. The variable domain in full, completed from reference TRBV25-1 and TRBJ2-3, reads EADIYQTPRYLVIGTGKKITLECSQTMGHDKMYWYQQDPGMELHLIHYSYGVNSTEKGDLSSESTVSRIRTEHFPLTLESARPSHTSQYLCASSRTPPGASGSRADAQYFGPGTRLTVL.

The rearrangement uses TRBV29-1 and TRBJ2-7; the match to TRBD1 covers 11 bases. Per the germline V gene, CDR1 is SQVTM and CDR2 is ANQGSEA. V lost 4 bases and J lost 1; bases outside the gene matches: 6. CDR3 length equals 15 residues. The CDR3 here is CSVVLDRGRSYEQYF. CDR3 DNA: TGCAGCGTTGTCCTGGACAGGGGGCGTTCCTACGAGCAGTACTTC.

CDR3 nucleotides: TGTGCCATCAGCGAGACAGGGGGTCAGCCCCAGCATTTT. It translates to CAISETGGQPQHF. The chain has TRBV10-3 and TRBJ1-5; 9 nucleotides agree with TRBD1. V lost 6 bases to trimming and J lost 6 bases; unmatched junction nucleotides: 3. The CDR3 covers 13 residues. In germline, CDR1 is ENHRY, CDR2 SYGVKD.

The table lists this clonotype with a few counts. The CDR3 DNA is TGCGCCAGCAGCTTTTCCAGGGTCCAAGAGACCCAGTACTTC. It encodes CASSFSRVQETQYF. The V gene is TRBV5-1, the J gene TRBJ2-5, with a weak D call TRBD1 (5 bases). The V gene lost 2 bases and the J gene lost 1 base, with 9 bases spanning the gap. Per germline, CDR1 SGHRS and CDR2 YFSETQ. This CDR3 is built from 14 residues. The complete variable domain, with remaining parts taken from reference TRBV5-1 and TRBJ2-5, reads KAGVTQTPRYLIKTRGQQVTLSCSPISGHRSVSWYQQTPGQGLQFLFEYFSETQRNKGNFPGRFSGRQFSNSRSEMNVSTLELGDSALYLCASSFSRVQETQYFGPGTRLLVL.

Only a few counts were recorded for this clonotype. The J gene is TRBJ2-7, the V gene TRBV13; weak D call: TRBD2 (6 bases). V lost 10 bases to trimming and J lost 0 bases, with 13 bases between them. This CDR3 is built from 13 residues. In germline, CDR1 is PRHDT, CDR2 FYEKMQ (reference sequence). CDR3 in DNA: TGTGCCACCAGTGGCGGGAACTCCTACGAGCAGTACTTC. Translation gives CATSGGNSYEQYF.

This chain uses TRBV5-6 with TRBJ2-1; 10 bases line up with TRBD2. The CDR3 covers 16 residues. The V segment lost 4 bases and the J segment 9 bases; nucleotides outside the gene matches: 13. Germline CDR1 reads SGHDT; CDR2 reads YYEEEE. CDR3: CASSPGLAAESGEQFF. The DNA of the CDR3 is TGTGCCAGCAGCCCCGGACTAGCGGCCGAGAGCGGTGAGCAGTTCTTC.

About this clonotype itself: At one end, the junction sequence differs from germline, possibly due to a read error. V and J are TRBV12-3 or TRBV12-4 and TRBJ2-7; unclear D gene. The CDR3 totals 12 residues. CDR3 nucleotide sequence: TGTGCCAGCAGTTTCAGTACCTACGAGCAGGACTTC. Translating it yields CASSFSTYEQDF.

The chain combines TRBV30 with TRBJ2-3; D is uncertain. Between the trimmed V and J ends, which lost 0 bases and 4 bases, there was a span of 17 bases. The CDR3 loop spans 16 amino acids. Germline V gives CDR1 GTSNPN, CDR2 SVGIG (reference sequence). CDR3: CAWSVHAEHRADTQYF. The CDR3 nucleotides are TGTGCCTGGAGTGTACACGCGGAGCATCGAGCAGATACGCAGTATTTT.

This chain links TRBV2 with TRBJ2-1; 9 nucleotides line up with TRBD2. The CDR3 consists of 16 residues. V was pared by 6 bases and J by 7 bases, with 13 bases of the junction left unmatched. Germline CDR1 reads SNHLY; CDR2 reads FYNNEI. CDR3 bases: TGTGCCAGCAGAGTTTTCGCGGGAGGGGCTAAGAATGAGCAGTTCTTC. Amino acids: CASRVFAGGAKNEQFF.

The V gene is TRBV2, the J gene TRBJ2-1; D perhaps matches TRBD1 (5 bases). CDR3 length: 13 amino acids. V was pared by 3 bases and J by 8 bases, with 11 bases between. Germline CDR1 is SNHLY and CDR2 is FYNNEI. The CDR3 DNA follows: TGTGCCAGCAGTGAGGACATCTCCGATGAGCAGTTCTTC. It specifies CASSEDISDEQFF.

The chain uses TRBV20-1 and TRBJ2-5; 7 nucleotides match TRBD2. The CDR3 is 14 amino acids. From germline, CDR1 is DFQATT and CDR2 SNEGSKA (reference sequence). The V and J ends lost 3 bases and 11 bases, in that order; junction bases with no gene match: 15. The CDR3 is CSARKASGVRKQYF. The DNA of the CDR3 is TGCAGTGCTAGGAAGGCGAGCGGGGTTCGTAAGCAGTACTTC.

The rearrangement links TRBV7-8 to TRBJ1-3; D not certain. V lost 5 bases to trimming and J lost 4 bases, with 12 bases between them. In germline, CDR1 is SGHVS, CDR2 FQNEAQ. The CDR3 has 14 residues. The CDR3 here is CASSEIEQGNTIYF. The CDR3 DNA is TGTGCCAGCAGCGAGATTGAACAGGGAAACACCATATATTTT. The whole variable domain, filled in from reference TRBV7-8 and TRBJ1-3, reads GAGVSQSPRYKVAKRGQDVALRCDPISGHVSLFWYQQALGQGPEFLTYFQNEAQLDKSGLPSDRFFAERPEGSVSTLKIQRTQQEDSAVYLCASSEIEQGNTIYFGEGSWLTVV.

J is TRBJ2-5 and V is TRBV27; 7 bases are shared with TRBD2. J lost 13 bases, V lost 5 bases, and 10 bases had no gene match. The CDR3 is made up of 12 amino acids. Germline V gene sequence: CDR1 MNHEY, CDR2 SMNVEV (reference sequence). The CDR3 loop reads CASSPRAREWYF. CDR3 in DNA: TGTGCCAGCAGTCCTAGGGCGCGGGAGTGGTACTTC.